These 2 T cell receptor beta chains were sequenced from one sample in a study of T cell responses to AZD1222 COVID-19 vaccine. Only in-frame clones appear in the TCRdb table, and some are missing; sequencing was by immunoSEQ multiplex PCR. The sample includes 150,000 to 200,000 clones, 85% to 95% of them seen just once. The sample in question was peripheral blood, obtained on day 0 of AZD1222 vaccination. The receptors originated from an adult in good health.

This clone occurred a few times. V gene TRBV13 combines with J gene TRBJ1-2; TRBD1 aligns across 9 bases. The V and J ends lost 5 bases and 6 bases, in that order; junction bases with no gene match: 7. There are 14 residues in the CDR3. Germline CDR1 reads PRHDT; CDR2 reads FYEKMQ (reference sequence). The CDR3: CASSLTGTGNGYTF. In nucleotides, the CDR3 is TGTGCCAGCAGCCTGACCGGGACAGGGAATGGCTACACCTTC.

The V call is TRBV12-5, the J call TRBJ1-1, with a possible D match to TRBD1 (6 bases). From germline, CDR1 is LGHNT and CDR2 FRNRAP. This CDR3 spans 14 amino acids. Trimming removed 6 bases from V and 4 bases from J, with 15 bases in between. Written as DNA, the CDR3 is TGTGCTAGTGGCCCCCAGGGGCGGGTCACTGAAGCTTTCTTT. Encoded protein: CASGPQGRVTEAFF.